One sample yielded the 14 T cell receptor beta chains listed below, sequenced in a study of T-cell reconstitution after alpha-beta-depleted transplantation in children. As it was prepared, the TCRbeta library received unique molecular identifiers. MiXCR, run by TCRdb on the PCR reads, gives a single entry per CDR3 protein. The top ten clones hold around 4.5% of a sample with about 830,000 distinct CDR3 sequences, roughly 15% of them seen once. The starting material was PBMCs, mostly from graft donor cells, obtained 360 days after TCRalphabeta/CD19-depleted stem cell transplant. These TCRs come from a male patient aged 10-17 years who had a stem cell transplant for acute lymphoblastic leukemia, so the T cells may come from the graft donor.

This clonotype has only a few counts. V and J are TRBV20-1 and TRBJ2-2; the match to TRBD1 covers 9 bases. Looked up from germline, CDR1 is DFQATT and CDR2 is SNEGSKA (reference sequence). The V gene end was trimmed by 6 bases and the J gene end by 3 bases; junction bases not matched to a gene: 11. CDR3 length equals 16 residues. CDR3 DNA: TGCAGTGCCCACAAGACCGACAGGGGGGACACCGGGGAGCTGTTTTTT. This sequence encodes CSAHKTDRGDTGELFF.

This clonotype was counted many times. The CDR3 region is CSARSPWASGREGGIAKNIQYF. The CDR3 DNA follows: TGCAGTGCTAGGTCCCCATGGGCTAGCGGGAGGGAAGGTGGAATAGCCAAAAACATTCAGTACTTC. The chain couples TRBV20-1 to TRBJ2-4; 12 bases are a match to TRBD2. The germline V gene has CDR1 DFQATT and CDR2 SNEGSKA (reference sequence). With 3 bases clipped from V and 0 bases from J, the junction kept 21 bases outside the gene matches. CDR3 size: 22 residues.

In its sample, this clonotype was seen many times. The DNA of the CDR3 is TGTGCCAGCATCCCCTCCGGCTGGCGGACGAACACCGGGGAGCTGTTTTTT. Its protein product is CASIPSGWRTNTGELFF. V and J are TRBV7-9 and TRBJ2-2, with D uncertain. The CDR3 runs 17 residues. V dropped 7 bases and J dropped 0 bases, with 18 bases sitting between them. CDR1 SEHNR and CDR2 FQNEAQ come from the germline V gene (reference sequence).

This chain connects TRBV19 to TRBJ1-1; TRBD1 aligns across 8 bases. V was pared by 3 bases and J by 1 base, with 16 bases of the junction left unmatched. The V gene's germline CDR1 is LNHDA and CDR2 SQIVND (reference sequence). This CDR3 contains 19 residues. DNA for the CDR3: TGTGCCAGTAGTATCCCGTCAGGGGGCTTCCGGGGAAGGAACACTGAAGCTTTCTTT. It translates to CASSIPSGGFRGRNTEAFF.

This clonotype was seen many times. V is TRBV4-2 and J is TRBJ1-3, with D perhaps TRBD1 (6 bases). V dropped 3 bases and J dropped 3 bases, with 12 bases sitting between them. CDR3 length: 15 amino acids. Germline lookup yields CDR1 LGHNA and CDR2 YNFKEQ. The CDR3 bases are TGTGCCAGCAGCCAGATGGGACAACTTGGAAACACCATATATTTT. Translation gives CASSQMGQLGNTIYF.

The chain joins TRBV15 to TRBJ2-2, with 9 nucleotides matching TRBD1. Trimming cost V 3 bases and J 4 bases; bases outside gene matches: 3. Germline CDR1 is LNHNV and CDR2 is YYDKDF (reference sequence). The CDR3 is made up of 15 amino acids. The CDR3 nucleotides read TGTGCCACCAGCAGGTTGGACAGGGGCACCGGGGAGCTGTTTTTT. Amino acid sequence: CATSRLDRGTGELFF. The whole variable domain, remainder taken from reference TRBV15 and TRBJ2-2, is DAMVIQNPRYQVTQFGKPVTLSCSQTLNHNVMYWYQQKSSQAPKLLFHYYDKDFNNEADTPDNFQSRRPNTSFCFLDIRSPGLGDTAMYLCATSRLDRGTGELFFGEGSRLTVL.

The chain is built from TRBV20-1 and TRBJ2-3; a possible D gene is TRBD2 (6 bases). Germline values: CDR1 DFQATT, CDR2 SNEGSKA (reference sequence). The CDR3 covers 15 residues. V lost 3 bases and J 6 bases, leaving 19 bases between the germline ends. CDR3 in DNA: TGCAGTGCTAGGGGGTTTGGAGGGCGACCTGATACGCAGTATTTT. This codes for CSARGFGGRPDTQYF.

This clonotype has a count of ten or more. The genes are TRBV29-1 and TRBJ2-1, with no clear D. Trimming pared 0 bases from V and 0 bases from J, leaving 12 bases between. Germline V gives CDR1 SQVTM, CDR2 ANQGSEA. The CDR3 extends over 16 amino acids. The CDR3 coding sequence is TGCAGCGTTGAAGATTGGCGGAGTAGCTCCTACAATGAGCAGTTCTTC. This encodes CSVEDWRSSSYNEQFF.

This clonotype was counted many times. The chain recombines TRBV7-3 with TRBJ2-1, with D unresolved. The length of the CDR3 is 15 residues. V was shortened by 5 bases and J by 2 bases, with 13 bases between the two germline ends. The germline V gene encodes CDR1 SGHTA and CDR2 FQGTGA. DNA for the CDR3: TGTGCCAGCAGCCCCGGTGGGCTAGCCTACAATGAGCAGTTCTTC. Its translation is CASSPGGLAYNEQFF.

At least ten counts were recorded for this clonotype. The chain couples TRBV29-1 to TRBJ2-7; D unresolved. Germline V gene sequence: CDR1 SQVTM, CDR2 ANQGSEA. The V end lost 0 bases, the J end lost 5 bases, and 17 bases lay between the germline ends. The CDR3 length is 15 residues. CDR3 coding DNA: TGCAGCGTTGAAGATCGGCGGATTACTATCCACGAGCAGTACTTC. Protein sequence: CSVEDRRITIHEQYF.

V usage is TRBV27 and J usage is TRBJ2-3, with 14 bases lining up with TRBD2. The length of the CDR3 is 17 residues. V lost 5 bases, J lost 3 bases, and 7 bases stayed unmatched. CDR1 and CDR2 from the germline V gene are MNHEY and SMNVEV (reference sequence). In nucleotides, the CDR3 is TGTGCCAGCAGTACGGGACTAGCGGGAGTGTGGACAGATACGCAGTATTTT. Protein sequence: CASSTGLAGVWTDTQYF.

This clonotype was counted ten times or more. The gene calls are TRBV5-1 and TRBJ2-3; 9 bases line up with TRBD2. V lost 3 bases to trimming and J lost 2 bases; unmatched junction nucleotides: 7. The germline gives CDR1 SGHRS, CDR2 YFSETQ. CDR3 length equals 16 residues. CDR3 nucleotides: TGCGCCAGCAGCTCTGGTTCTAGCGGGATCACAGATACGCAGTATTTT. Translating gives CASSSGSSGITDTQYF. The variable domain in full, with the rest retrieved from reference TRBV5-1 and TRBJ2-3, is KAGVTQTPRYLIKTRGQQVTLSCSPISGHRSVSWYQQTPGQGLQFLFEYFSETQRNKGNFPGRFSGRQFSNSRSEMNVSTLELGDSALYLCASSSGSSGITDTQYFGPGTRLTVL.

This clonotype was detected only a few times. This sequence joins TRBV7-2 and TRBJ2-7; D tentatively fits TRBD1 or TRBD2 (5 bases each). The CDR3 sequence is 15 residues long. Germline V gene data show CDR1 as SGHTA and CDR2 as FQGNSA. With 4 bases removed from V and 0 bases from J, the gap between germline ends came to 13 bases. The CDR3 reads CASSYHEGSSYEQYF. CDR3 bases: TGTGCCAGCAGCTATCATGAGGGGAGCTCCTACGAGCAGTACTTC.

This chain connects TRBV18 to TRBJ2-1; TRBD2 matches 10 bases. Unmatched junction bases numbered 7, after V lost 3 bases and J lost 2 bases. The CDR3 consists of 17 residues. Germline V gene data show CDR1 as KGHSH and CDR2 as LQKENI. The CDR3 protein is CASSPASGSPAYNEQFF. The CDR3 nucleotides are TGTGCCAGCTCACCGGCTAGCGGGAGTCCTGCCTACAATGAGCAGTTCTTC.